These T cell receptor beta chains were read from a single sample in a study of T-cell reconstitution after alpha-beta-depleted transplantation in children. Each CDR3 protein gets one entry after TCRdb re-called the PCR reads with MiXCR. The data contain about 1,000,000 distinct CDR3 sequences, 25% to 35% of them singletons. Specimen: PBMCs, mostly from graft donor cells, collected 360 days after TCRalphabeta/CD19-depleted stem cell transplant. The receptors shown here come from a boy younger than two who had a stem cell transplant for SCID, so the T cells may come from the graft donor. Each CDR3 is given with its conserved first and last residue. The order of the fields is V gene, J gene, D gene, clone size, CDR3 protein, CDR3 DNA. The D gene is left open where the match is weak. Clone size is shown for a subset of rows, as once, few, many or a class of expanded clone.

V gene: TRBV6-1; J gene: TRBJ1-1; D gene: -; clone size: -; CDR3 protein: CASTSGPTNTEAFF; CDR3 DNA: TGTGCCAGCACCTCCGGACCTACCAACACTGAAGCTTTCTTT
V gene: TRBV6-5; J gene: TRBJ1-2; D gene: -; clone size: few; CDR3 protein: CASGTPGGYTF; CDR3 DNA: TGTGCCAGCGGGACTCCCGGCGGCTACACCTTC
V gene: TRBV29-1; J gene: TRBJ1-1; D gene: -; clone size: -; CDR3 protein: CSVLFGEAFF; CDR3 DNA: TGCAGCGTTCTGTTTGGGGAAGCTTTCTTT
V gene: TRBV12-3/TRBV12-4; J gene: TRBJ2-1; D gene: -; clone size: -; CDR3 protein: CASSFGAFSYNEQFF; CDR3 DNA: TGTGCCAGCAGTTTTGGAGCCTTCTCCTACAATGAGCAGTTCTTC
V gene: TRBV20-1; J gene: TRBJ2-1; D gene: -; clone size: -; CDR3 protein: CSAITRAGSSYNEQFF; CDR3 DNA: TGCAGTGCTATTACGAGGGCGGGGAGCTCCTACAATGAGCAGTTCTTC
V gene: TRBV4-1; J gene: TRBJ2-3; D gene: TRBD1; clone size: -; CDR3 protein: CASSQESGTVTSTDTQYF; CDR3 DNA: TGCGCCAGCAGCCAAGAATCCGGGACAGTTACTAGCACAGATACGCAGTATTTT
V gene: TRBV7-9; J gene: TRBJ2-6; D gene: -; clone size: few; CDR3 protein: CASSRGQSLSGANVLTF; CDR3 DNA: TGTGCCAGCAGCAGAGGACAGAGCCTCTCTGGGGCCAACGTCCTGACTTTC
V gene: TRBV20-1; J gene: TRBJ1-4; D gene: TRBD1; clone size: few; CDR3 protein: CSARTGVGEKLFF; CDR3 DNA: TGCAGTGCCAGGACAGGGGTCGGGGAAAAACTGTTTTTT
V gene: TRBV20-1; J gene: TRBJ1-1; D gene: -; clone size: -; CDR3 protein: CSARRWGGSTEAFF; CDR3 DNA: TGCAGTGCTAGACGGTGGGGGGGCTCGACGGAAGCTTTCTTT
V gene: TRBV20-1; J gene: TRBJ2-7; D gene: TRBD1; clone size: -; CDR3 protein: CSAQTGLDEQYF; CDR3 DNA: TGCAGTGCTCAGACAGGGTTGGACGAGCAGTACTTC
V gene: TRBV4-1; J gene: TRBJ2-2; D gene: TRBD2; clone size: -; CDR3 protein: CASSQGERGSTGELFF; CDR3 DNA: TGCGCCAGCAGCCAGGGGGAGCGGGGGAGCACCGGGGAGCTGTTTTTT
V gene: TRBV5-5; J gene: TRBJ2-2; D gene: -; clone size: -; CDR3 protein: CASSLGRVGELFF; CDR3 DNA: TGTGCCAGCAGTTTAGGAAGGGTTGGGGAGCTGTTTTTT
V gene: TRBV7-2; J gene: TRBJ2-1; D gene: TRBD1; clone size: few; CDR3 protein: CASRLTGGNEQFF; CDR3 DNA: TGTGCCAGCAGGCTGACAGGGGGCAATGAGCAGTTCTTC
V gene: TRBV4-1; J gene: TRBJ2-7; D gene: -; clone size: -; CDR3 protein: CASSQVGGIIEQYF; CDR3 DNA: TGCGCCAGCAGCCAAGTAGGGGGTATCATCGAGCAGTACTTC
V gene: TRBV11-1; J gene: TRBJ2-5; D gene: TRBD1; clone size: few; CDR3 protein: CASSSSDRGFITVETQYF; CDR3 DNA: TGTGCCAGCAGCTCGTCGGACAGGGGGTTCATCACCGTGGAGACCCAGTACTTC
V gene: TRBV4-1; J gene: TRBJ2-1; D gene: -; clone size: -; CDR3 protein: CASSHLVRGRSYNEQFF; CDR3 DNA: TGCGCCAGCAGCCACCTCGTGCGGGGACGTTCCTACAATGAGCAGTTCTTC
V gene: TRBV11-1; J gene: TRBJ2-3; D gene: -; clone size: -; CDR3 protein: CASSSGYRTMTSTDTQYF; CDR3 DNA: TGTGCCAGCAGCTCTGGCTATCGTACAATGACTAGCACAGATACGCAGTATTTT
V gene: TRBV12-3/TRBV12-4; J gene: TRBJ2-5; D gene: TRBD1; clone size: -; CDR3 protein: CASTGQHQETQYF; CDR3 DNA: TGTGCCAGTACGGGACAGCACCAAGAGACCCAGTACTTC
V gene: TRBV7-6; J gene: TRBJ2-1; D gene: -; clone size: few; CDR3 protein: CASSLEGVGYNEQFF; CDR3 DNA: TGTGCCAGCAGCTTGGAGGGGGTCGGTTACAATGAGCAGTTCTTC
V gene: TRBV11-1; J gene: TRBJ2-1; D gene: -; clone size: few; CDR3 protein: CASSTRDKTNEQFF; CDR3 DNA: TGTGCCAGCAGCACCCGGGATAAGACCAATGAGCAGTTCTTC
V gene: TRBV10-3; J gene: TRBJ1-5; D gene: TRBD1; clone size: few; CDR3 protein: CAISLGTDSNQPQHF; CDR3 DNA: TGTGCCATCAGCCTCGGGACAGATAGCAATCAGCCCCAGCATTTT
V gene: TRBV27; J gene: TRBJ2-5; D gene: -; clone size: few; CDR3 protein: CATSRDSKRWETQYF; CDR3 DNA: TGTGCCACCTCCCGGGACTCGAAGCGATGGGAGACCCAGTACTTC
V gene: TRBV5-1; J gene: TRBJ2-3; D gene: -; clone size: -; CDR3 protein: CASSFPQRDTQYF; CDR3 DNA: TGCGCCAGCAGCTTCCCCCAACGAGATACGCAGTATTTT
V gene: TRBV28; J gene: TRBJ2-3; D gene: -; clone size: few; CDR3 protein: CASSPAREYSTDTQYF; CDR3 DNA: TGTGCCAGCAGCCCCGCGAGGGAGTATAGCACAGATACGCAGTATTTT
V gene: TRBV6-5; J gene: TRBJ2-3; D gene: TRBD2; clone size: -; CDR3 protein: CASSYSGGYTDTQYF; CDR3 DNA: TGTGCCAGCAGTTACAGCGGGGGTTACACAGATACGCAGTATTTT
V gene: TRBV2; J gene: TRBJ2-3; D gene: -; clone size: once; CDR3 protein: CASKVQRVTDTQYF; CDR3 DNA: TGTGCCAGCAAGGTCCAGCGGGTAACAGATACGCAGTATTTT
V gene: TRBV4-2; J gene: TRBJ1-1; D gene: -; clone size: -; CDR3 protein: CASSRLKAGAHMNTEAFF; CDR3 DNA: TGTGCCAGCAGCCGACTTAAAGCAGGGGCGCATATGAACACTGAAGCTTTCTTT
V gene: TRBV2; J gene: TRBJ1-5; D gene: -; clone size: few; CDR3 protein: CASSDSGFGNQPQHF; CDR3 DNA: TGTGCCAGCAGTGACTCGGGTTTTGGCAATCAGCCCCAGCATTTT
V gene: TRBV13; J gene: TRBJ2-5; D gene: -; clone size: few; CDR3 protein: CASSRGETGETQYF; CDR3 DNA: TGTGCCAGCAGCAGAGGGGAAACAGGGGAGACCCAGTACTTC
V gene: TRBV5-5; J gene: TRBJ2-3; D gene: TRBD2; clone size: -; CDR3 protein: CASSLAGAATDTQYF; CDR3 DNA: TGTGCCAGCAGCTTAGCGGGGGCCGCCACAGATACGCAGTATTTT
V gene: TRBV7-9; J gene: TRBJ2-1; D gene: TRBD1; clone size: -; CDR3 protein: CASSLGTGESNEQFF; CDR3 DNA: TGTGCCAGCAGCTTAGGGACAGGGGAAAGCAATGAGCAGTTCTTC
V gene: TRBV20-1; J gene: TRBJ2-7; D gene: TRBD2; clone size: few; CDR3 protein: CSARDLGLAGPYEQYF; CDR3 DNA: TGCAGTGCTAGAGATTTAGGACTAGCGGGGCCCTACGAGCAGTACTTC
V gene: TRBV29-1; J gene: TRBJ2-4; D gene: -; clone size: few; CDR3 protein: CSVVVGNIQYF; CDR3 DNA: TGCAGCGTTGTCGTAGGGAACATTCAGTACTTC
V gene: TRBV12-3/TRBV12-4; J gene: TRBJ2-1; D gene: -; clone size: -; CDR3 protein: CASSLGQVNNEQFF; CDR3 DNA: TGTGCCAGCAGTTTAGGACAGGTAAACAATGAGCAGTTCTTC
V gene: TRBV28; J gene: TRBJ2-6; D gene: TRBD1; clone size: once; CDR3 protein: CASSSWTGPPSGANVLTF; CDR3 DNA: TGTGCCAGCAGTTCTTGGACAGGGCCTCCCTCTGGGGCCAACGTCCTGACTTTC
V gene: TRBV2; J gene: TRBJ1-5; D gene: -; clone size: -; CDR3 protein: CASRAEVFNQPQHF; CDR3 DNA: TGTGCCAGCAGAGCGGAGGTCTTCAATCAGCCCCAGCATTTT
V gene: TRBV4-2; J gene: TRBJ1-2; D gene: TRBD1; clone size: -; CDR3 protein: CASSQKQGASYGYTF; CDR3 DNA: TGTGCCAGCAGCCAAAAACAGGGGGCTAGCTATGGCTACACCTTC
V gene: TRBV6-2/TRBV6-3; J gene: TRBJ2-4; D gene: -; clone size: -; CDR3 protein: CASSVRGAAKNIQYF; CDR3 DNA: TGTGCCAGCAGCGTGAGGGGGGCGGCCAAAAACATTCAGTACTTC
V gene: TRBV15; J gene: TRBJ2-5; D gene: -; clone size: few; CDR3 protein: CATSSALGPWGETQYF; CDR3 DNA: TGTGCCACCAGCAGTGCCCTGGGTCCCTGGGGTGAGACCCAGTACTTC
V gene: TRBV25-1; J gene: TRBJ2-2; D gene: -; clone size: few; CDR3 protein: CASSDIRLAVGELFF; CDR3 DNA: TGTGCCAGCAGTGACATCCGGCTAGCCGTCGGGGAGCTGTTTTTT
V gene: TRBV12-3/TRBV12-4; J gene: TRBJ2-1; D gene: TRBD2; clone size: -; CDR3 protein: CASSHGLVGSRDEQFF; CDR3 DNA: TGTGCCAGCAGCCATGGACTAGTCGGGTCCAGAGATGAGCAGTTCTTC
V gene: TRBV25-1; J gene: TRBJ2-5; D gene: -; clone size: -; CDR3 protein: CASSGSGAHETQYF; CDR3 DNA: TGTGCCAGCAGTGGGTCCGGGGCCCACGAGACCCAGTACTTC
V gene: TRBV12-3/TRBV12-4; J gene: TRBJ2-5; D gene: TRBD1; clone size: -; CDR3 protein: CASSTRRGQRETQYF; CDR3 DNA: TGTGCCAGCAGCACCCGCAGGGGGCAGAGGGAGACCCAGTACTTC
V gene: TRBV12-3/TRBV12-4; J gene: TRBJ1-4; D gene: -; clone size: few; CDR3 protein: CASSPPGGRREKLFF; CDR3 DNA: TGTGCCAGCAGTCCCCCTGGGGGGAGAAGGGAAAAACTGTTTTTT
V gene: TRBV30; J gene: TRBJ1-1; D gene: -; clone size: -; CDR3 protein: CAWGSTEAFF; CDR3 DNA: TGTGCCTGGGGGAGCACTGAAGCTTTCTTT
V gene: TRBV11-2; J gene: TRBJ2-5; D gene: -; clone size: -; CDR3 protein: CASSLKRFLEETQYF; CDR3 DNA: TGTGCCAGCAGCTTAAAGAGATTTCTGGAAGAGACCCAGTACTTC
V gene: TRBV21-1; J gene: TRBJ2-5; D gene: -; clone size: -; CDR3 protein: CASSKGGTSRETQYF; CDR3 DNA: TGTGCCAGCAGCAAAGGGGGGACTAGCCGAGAGACCCAGTACTTC
V gene: TRBV5-1; J gene: TRBJ2-3; D gene: -; clone size: few; CDR3 protein: CASSYKGETDTQYF; CDR3 DNA: TGCGCCAGCAGCTATAAGGGGGAGACAGATACGCAGTATTTT
V gene: TRBV20-1; J gene: TRBJ2-7; D gene: -; clone size: many; CDR3 protein: CRDCPDSTYEQYF; CDR3 DNA: TGCAGGGACTGTCCGGACTCCACATACGAGCAGTACTTC
V gene: TRBV6-2/TRBV6-3; J gene: TRBJ2-1; D gene: TRBD2; clone size: few; CDR3 protein: CASSYPGTSGSYNEQFF; CDR3 DNA: TGTGCCAGCAGTTACCCCGGGACTAGCGGCTCCTACAATGAGCAGTTCTTC
V gene: TRBV5-1; J gene: TRBJ1-1; D gene: -; clone size: once; CDR3 protein: CASSLMSGGMFTEAFF; CDR3 DNA: TGCGCCAGCAGCTTGATGTCAGGAGGGATGTTCACTGAAGCTTTCTTT
V gene: TRBV7-2; J gene: TRBJ2-1; D gene: TRBD2; clone size: once; CDR3 protein: CASSLASGGFNEQFF; CDR3 DNA: TGTGCCAGCAGCTTAGCGTCCGGGGGGTTTAATGAGCAGTTCTTC
V gene: TRBV12-3/TRBV12-4; J gene: TRBJ2-1; D gene: TRBD1; clone size: few; CDR3 protein: CASSPAGTGQNEQFF; CDR3 DNA: TGTGCCAGCAGCCCCGCCGGGACAGGGCAAAATGAGCAGTTCTTC
V gene: TRBV18; J gene: TRBJ2-5; D gene: -; clone size: few; CDR3 protein: CASSPFPLAGETQYF; CDR3 DNA: TGTGCCAGCTCACCTTTCCCCCTAGCTGGTGAGACCCAGTACTTC
V gene: TRBV15; J gene: TRBJ2-3; D gene: -; clone size: few; CDR3 protein: CATRASLSDTQYF; CDR3 DNA: TGTGCCACAAGGGCTAGCTTATCAGATACGCAGTATTTT